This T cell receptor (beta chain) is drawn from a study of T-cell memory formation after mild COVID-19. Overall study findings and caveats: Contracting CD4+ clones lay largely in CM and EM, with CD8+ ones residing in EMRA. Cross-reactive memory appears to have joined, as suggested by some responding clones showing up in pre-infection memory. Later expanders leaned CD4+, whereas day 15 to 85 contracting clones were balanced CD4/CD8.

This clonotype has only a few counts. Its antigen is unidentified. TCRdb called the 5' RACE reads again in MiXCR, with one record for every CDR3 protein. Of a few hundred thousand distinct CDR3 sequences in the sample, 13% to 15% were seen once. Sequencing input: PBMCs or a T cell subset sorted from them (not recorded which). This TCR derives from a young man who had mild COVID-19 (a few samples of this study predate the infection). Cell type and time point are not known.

CDR3 loop: CASSLARDRTYEQYF. CDR3 coding DNA: TGTGCCAGCAGCTTAGCCCGGGACAGGACCTACGAGCAGTACTTC. The gene calls are TRBV7-2 and TRBJ2-7, with TRBD1 matching over 8 bases. This CDR3 is 15 amino acids long. Germline V gene data show CDR1 as SGHTA and CDR2 as FQGNSA. The trim removed 0 bases at V and 2 bases at J, leaving 3 bases unmatched. The full variable domain, completed using reference TRBV7-2 and TRBJ2-7, is GAGVSQSPSNKVTEKGKDVELRCDPISGHTALYWYRQSLGQGLEFLIYFQGNSAPDKSGLPSDRFSAERTGGSVSTLTIQRTQQEDSAVYLCASSLARDRTYEQYFGPGTRLTVT.